One sample yielded the 19 T cell receptor beta chains listed below, sequenced in a study of T cells in women clearing cervical HPV infection. Assay: immunoSEQ multiplex PCR; the TCRdb copy retains only in-frame clones and omits some. This sample's table has 30,000 to 50,000 clones. Sample: blood buffy coat. These receptors came from a woman aged 18-69 years with a cervical HPV16 infection that either progressed to CIN3+ or cleared (not recorded which).

Comment on this clone: With the read ending 3 residues before the CDR3 end, the germline J gene is used to fill in that end. The chain combines TRBV10-3 with TRBJ1-6, with D possibly TRBD1 on 6 matching bases. The CDR3 consists of 14 residues. In germline, CDR1 is ENHRY, CDR2 SYGVKD. The V end was cut by 7 bases, the J end by 5 bases, with 12 bases between. CDR3 sequence reads: CAITKDSNNSPLHF. CDR3 DNA (partial): TGTGCCATCACTAAGGACAGTAATAATTCACCC.

For this clone: The read finishes 3 residues shy of the CDR3 end, and the germline J gene is used to complete it. This chain links TRBV11-2 with TRBJ1-4; 9 bases are a match to TRBD1. The germline CDR1 and CDR2 sequences are SGHAT and FQNNGV. V lost 3 bases to trimming and J lost 5 bases; unmatched junction nucleotides: 4. This CDR3 region has 15 residues. The CDR3 sequence: CASSFGDRDNEKLFF. The CDR3 bases that were read are TGTGCCAGCAGCTTTGGGGACAGGGACAATGAAAAA.

A note on this clone: Read coverage stops 3 residues before the CDR3 terminus; the germline J gene supplies the remainder. The V gene is TRBV5-1, the J gene TRBJ1-3; 8 nucleotides align to TRBD1. The CDR3 length is 15 residues. After removal of 4 bases from V and 4 bases from J, the junction contained 7 bases not matched to a gene. CDR1 is SGHRS, CDR2 YFSETQ, per germline. CDR3 DNA (partial): TGCGCCAGCAGCAATCAGGGGGCGGAAGGAAACACC. Protein product: CASSNQGAEGNT. The whole CDR3 region reads CASSNQGAEGNTIYF.

As concerns this clone: The read finishes 3 residues shy of the CDR3 end, and the germline J gene is used to complete it. V usage is TRBV19 and J usage is TRBJ1-5, with a possible D match to TRBD1 (5 bases). Germline loops: CDR1 LNHDA, CDR2 SQIVND (reference sequence). CDR3 length equals 14 residues. Trimming stripped 3 bases from V and 4 bases from J, with 10 bases between. Incomplete CDR3 DNA: TGTGCCAGTAGTATTCAAGGGGCTAATCAGCCC. Translated, it gives CASSIQGANQP. The entire CDR3 is CASSIQGANQPQHF.

Details on this clone: Sequencing ends 3 residues short of the CDR3 end; the germline J gene provides the rest. The chain has TRBV15 and TRBJ2-7, with TRBD1 identical over 10 bases. After removal of 2 bases from V and 5 bases from J, the junction contained 9 bases not matched to a gene. This CDR3 is 16 amino acids long. Germline CDR1 LNHNV, CDR2 YYDKDF (reference sequence). CDR3 DNA (partial): TGTGCCACCAGCAGAACCCGGACAGGGGGACGGGACGAG. Its translation: CATSRTRTGGRDE. The whole CDR3 sequence is CATSRTRTGGRDEQYF.

With respect to this clone: The read terminates 3 residues ahead of where the CDR3 ends, so the germline J gene completes it. The chain carries TRBV5-1 and TRBJ2-5; D is possibly TRBD2 (7 bases). V lost 4 bases and J 3 bases, leaving 13 bases between the germline ends. The CDR3 loop spans 14 amino acids. CDR1 and CDR2 (germline): SGHRS, YFSETQ. The CDR3 here is CASSLGGREETQYF. The covered CDR3 bases are TGCGCCAGCAGCCTGGGGGGGCGGGAAGAGACC. The full variable domain, its missing parts supplied by reference TRBV5-1 and TRBJ2-5, is KAGVTQTPRYLIKTRGQQVTLSCSPISGHRSVSWYQQTPGQGLQFLFEYFSETQRNKGNFPGRFSGRQFSNSRSEMNVSTLELGDSALYLCASSLGGREETQYFGPGTRLLVL.

Concerning this clone: The CDR3 end is not reached by the read, which stops 3 residues before it; the germline J gene fills it in. The V call is TRBV6-1, the J call TRBJ1-5; no clear D. V lost 4 bases to trimming and J lost 1 base, with 14 bases between them. The CDR3 is 16 residues long. Germline CDR1 reads MNHNS; CDR2 reads SASEGT. The covered CDR3 bases are TGTGCCAGCAGTGGGACTTCTTCCTGGAGCAATCAGCCC. This translates into CASSGTSSWSNQP. The whole CDR3 protein reads CASSGTSSWSNQPQHF.

Notes on this clone: The CDR3 extends 3 residues past the end of the read, so its final part is completed from the germline J gene. This chain joins TRBV10-1 and TRBJ1-6; 9 bases agree with TRBD1. The CDR3 consists of 17 residues. Germline V gene lookup returns CDR1 WNHNN and CDR2 SYGVQD (reference sequence). V shed 8 bases and J 8 bases; nucleotides not matched to a gene: 16. The sequenced part of the CDR3 DNA is TGCGCCAGCCATCCCTATCGGGACAGGGATTGGGATTCACCC. It is translated as CASHPYRDRDWDSP. The full CDR3 is CASHPYRDRDWDSPLHF.

In the case of this clone: The sequenced fragment ends 3 residues before the CDR3 boundary, so the rest is inferred from the germline J gene. The rearrangement links TRBV5-4 to TRBJ1-2; possibly TRBD1 for D (6 bases). Germline lookup yields CDR1 SGHNT and CDR2 YYREEE (reference sequence). Trimming removed 5 bases from V and 4 bases from J, with 18 bases in between. The CDR3 loop spans 15 amino acids. The CDR3 here is CASSTRGVRGYGYTF. CDR3 DNA (partial): TGTGCCAGCAGTACCCGGGGGGTCAGGGGCTATGGC.

In regard to this clone: The read ends 3 residues before the CDR3 terminus; that terminus is restored from the germline J gene. V is TRBV13 and J is TRBJ1-6, with 9 positions matching TRBD1. The length of the CDR3 is 20 residues. The junction had 14 bases not matched to a gene; V was cut back by 5 bases and J by 0 bases. CDR1 and CDR2 from the germline V gene are PRHDT and FYEKMQ (reference sequence). CDR3 DNA (partial): TGTGCCAGCAGCCCCGAACCTTTGCAGGGACAGGGCTCCTATAATTCACCC. Encoded protein: CASSPEPLQGQGSYNSP. The complete CDR3 sequence is CASSPEPLQGQGSYNSPLHF.

Comments on this clone: The CDR3 is cut off 3 residues early in the read; its end comes from the germline J gene. The V and J genes are TRBV20-1 and TRBJ2-5; a possible D gene is TRBD1 (6 bases). Germline V lookup: CDR1 DFQATT, CDR2 SNEGSKA (reference sequence). V was cut by 5 bases and J by 1 base, with 17 bases left in between. The CDR3 spans 15 residues. The covered CDR3 bases are TGCAGTGCTCGACAATTGCGACAGGCCCAAGAGACC. It is translated as CSARQLRQAQET. The entire CDR3 is CSARQLRQAQETQYF.

Turning to this clone: Read data end 3 residues before the CDR3 end; the end is taken from the germline J gene. This rearrangement joins TRBV19 to TRBJ1-1; D may be TRBD1 (6 bases). The V gene lost 7 bases and the J gene lost 5 bases, with 17 bases spanning the gap. The CDR3 spans 14 residues. Per the germline V gene, CDR1 is LNHDA and CDR2 is SQIVND (reference sequence). The CDR3 DNA, read in part, is TGTGCCAGTAAGGTGGCAGGGGATTGGACTGAA. Amino acid sequence: CASKVAGDWTE. The CDR3 as a whole reads CASKVAGDWTEAFF.

Remarks on this clone: Coverage ceases 3 residues before the CDR3 finishes, and the germline J gene fills in the end. The V gene is TRBV5-6, the J gene TRBJ1-4, with a weak D call TRBD1 (5 bases). CDR3 length: 15 residues. The germline CDR1 and CDR2 sequences are SGHDT and YYEEEE. Deletions cut 4 bases from V and 8 bases from J, with 18 bases between. CDR3 DNA, as far as it was read: TGTGCCAGCAGCCCCGCGGGGGGGAGTGGGGAAAAA. It yields the protein CASSPAGGSGEK. The entire CDR3 protein is CASSPAGGSGEKLFF.

The CDR3 is CASGSDPGGYTF. The sequenced part of the CDR3 DNA is TGCGCCAGCGGATCGGACCCAGGGGGC. The chain recombines TRBV5-1 with TRBJ1-2; a possible D gene is TRBD1 (5 bases). The sequence runs out 3 residues before the end of the CDR3; the remainder is reconstructed from the germline J gene. This CDR3 region has 12 residues. Germline CDR1 SGHRS, CDR2 YFSETQ.

Notes on this clone: The read stops 3 residues short of the end of the CDR3; the missing end is completed from the germline J gene. At the DNA level, this CDR3 is encoded by other sequences in the same sample as well. The V call is TRBV19, the J call TRBJ2-7, with a possible D match to TRBD1 (5 bases). The germline gives CDR1 LNHDA, CDR2 SQIVND (reference sequence). The CDR3 extends over 13 amino acids. V shed 6 bases and J shed 0 bases, with 9 bases lying between them. CDR3 DNA (partial): TGTGCCAGTAGACAGGAGAGCTCCTACGAG. It encodes CASRQESSYE. The full CDR3 reads CASRQESSYEQYF. Complete variable domain (other parts from reference TRBV19 and TRBJ2-7): DGGITQSPKYLFRKEGQNVTLSCEQNLNHDAMYWYRQDPGQGLRLIYYSQIVNDFQKGDIAEGYSVSREKKESFPLTVTSAQKNPTAFYLCASRQESSYEQYFGPGTRLTVT.

CDR3 sequence reads: CASRIWTDEKLFF. The CDR3 DNA, read in part, is TGTGCCAGCCGGATCTGGACAGATGAAAAA. The V and J genes are TRBV6-2 or TRBV6-3 and TRBJ1-4, with D tentatively TRBD1 (6 bases). The sequenced fragment ends 3 residues before the CDR3 boundary, so the rest is inferred from the germline J gene. The CDR3 totals 13 residues. Germline CDR1 is MNHEY and CDR2 is SVGEGT. V lost 8 bases to trimming and J lost 6 bases, with 13 bases between them.

Concerning this clone: The read terminates 3 residues ahead of where the CDR3 ends, so the germline J gene completes it. The rearrangement joins TRBV5-1 to TRBJ2-2; 14 bases align to TRBD2. Trimming removed 2 bases from V and 7 bases from J; junction bases left unmatched: 13. The CDR3 totals 19 residues. CDR1 and CDR2 from the germline V gene are SGHRS and YFSETQ. CDR3 region: CASSFAPTSGGAGGGELFF. Partial CDR3 DNA: TGCGCCAGCAGCTTCGCCCCGACTAGCGGGGGGGCCGGAGGCGGGGAG.

A remark on this clone: The CDR3 is cut off 3 residues early in the read; its end comes from the germline J gene. V gene TRBV5-1 combines with J gene TRBJ2-3; 13 bases align to TRBD2. This CDR3 has 16 amino acids. Trimming took 4 bases from V and 1 from J; bases not matched to a gene: 3. Germline loops: CDR1 SGHRS, CDR2 YFSETQ. The CDR3 here is CASSGGLAGRTDTQYF. The covered CDR3 bases are TGCGCCAGCAGCGGGGGACTAGCGGGGCGCACAGATACG.

In the case of this clone: The sequence runs out 3 residues before the end of the CDR3; the remainder is reconstructed from the germline J gene. The chain recombines TRBV5-5 with TRBJ1-5; D uncertain. CDR1 is SGHKS and CDR2 is YYEKEE in the germline V gene (reference sequence). The CDR3 totals 15 residues. V was shortened by 4 bases and J by 4 bases, with 15 bases between the two germline ends. The DNA read from the CDR3 is TGTGCCAGCAGCCCCTCGGGGAGCGGGAATCAGCCC. Translated, it gives CASSPSGSGNQP. The full-length CDR3 reads as CASSPSGSGNQPQHF.